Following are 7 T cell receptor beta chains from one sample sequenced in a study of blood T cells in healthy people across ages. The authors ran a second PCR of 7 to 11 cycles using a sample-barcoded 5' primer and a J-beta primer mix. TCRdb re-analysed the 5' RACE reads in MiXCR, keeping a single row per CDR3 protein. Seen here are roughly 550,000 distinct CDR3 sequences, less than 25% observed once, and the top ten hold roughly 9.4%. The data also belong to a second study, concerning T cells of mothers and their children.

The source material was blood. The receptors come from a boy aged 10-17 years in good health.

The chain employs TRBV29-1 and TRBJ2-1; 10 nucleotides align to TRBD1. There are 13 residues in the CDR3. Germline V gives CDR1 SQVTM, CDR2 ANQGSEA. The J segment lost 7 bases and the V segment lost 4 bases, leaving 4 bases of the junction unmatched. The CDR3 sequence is CSVADRGINEQFF. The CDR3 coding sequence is TGCAGCGTTGCGGACAGGGGGATAAATGAGCAGTTCTTC.

As DNA, the CDR3 is TGCGCCAGCAGCCAAGACCCGAGCTCCTACAATGAGCAGTTCTTC. Its translation: CASSQDPSSYNEQFF. The V and J genes are TRBV4-3 and TRBJ2-1; D is unresolved. CDR1 is LGHNA and CDR2 is YSLEER in the germline V gene. Between the trimmed V and J ends, which lost 0 bases and 0 bases, there was a span of 6 bases. The CDR3 totals 15 residues.

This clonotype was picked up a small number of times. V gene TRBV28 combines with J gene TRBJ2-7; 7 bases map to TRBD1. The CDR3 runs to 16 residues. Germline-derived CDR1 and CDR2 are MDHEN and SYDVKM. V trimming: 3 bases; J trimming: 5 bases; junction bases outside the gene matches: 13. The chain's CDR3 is CASSLSPDRSWDEQYF. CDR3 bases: TGTGCCAGCAGTTTGTCCCCGGACAGGTCCTGGGACGAGCAGTACTTC.

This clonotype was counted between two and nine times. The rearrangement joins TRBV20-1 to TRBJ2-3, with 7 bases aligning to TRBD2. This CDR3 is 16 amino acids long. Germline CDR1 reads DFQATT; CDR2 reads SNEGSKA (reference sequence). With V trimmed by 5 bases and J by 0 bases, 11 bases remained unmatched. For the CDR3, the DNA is TGCAGTGCTGGAATCCGGGCAGCGGGGAGCACAGATACGCAGTATTTT. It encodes CSAGIRAAGSTDTQYF.

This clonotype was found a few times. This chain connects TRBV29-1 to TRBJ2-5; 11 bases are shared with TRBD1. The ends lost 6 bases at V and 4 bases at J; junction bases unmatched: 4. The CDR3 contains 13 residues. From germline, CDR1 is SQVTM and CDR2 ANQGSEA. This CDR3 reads CSVPGTGGETQYF. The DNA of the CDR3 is TGCAGCGTCCCAGGGACAGGGGGAGAGACCCAGTACTTC.

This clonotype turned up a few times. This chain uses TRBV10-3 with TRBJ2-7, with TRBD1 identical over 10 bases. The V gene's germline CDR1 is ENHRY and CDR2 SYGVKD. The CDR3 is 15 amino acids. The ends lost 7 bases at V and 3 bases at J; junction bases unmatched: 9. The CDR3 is CAIKIGTGVVYEQYF. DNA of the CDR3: TGTGCCATCAAGATCGGGACAGGGGTAGTCTACGAGCAGTACTTC.

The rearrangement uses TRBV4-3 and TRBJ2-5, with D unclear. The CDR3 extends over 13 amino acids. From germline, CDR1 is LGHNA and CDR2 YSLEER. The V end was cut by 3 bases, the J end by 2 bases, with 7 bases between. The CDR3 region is CASSQNEQETQYF. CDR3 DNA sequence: TGCGCCAGCAGCCAGAACGAACAAGAGACCCAGTACTTC.